This T cell receptor beta chain was recovered during a study of blood T cell repertoires in COVID-19. Across the whole study: The origin of the acute and convalescent COVID-19 samples was the United States, Italy and Spain. Nucleic acid was either cDNA or gDNA, and it came from T cells, B-cell-depleted T cells, or PBMCs.

Generated by immunoSEQ multiplex PCR, the TCRdb table keeps only in-frame clones and is missing some. The data contain 110,000 to 150,000 clones, around 83% of them seen just once; the ten biggest clones take up roughly 10%. The CDR3 is 19 residues long. Germline CDR1 reads KGHSH; CDR2 reads LQKENI. V lost 5 bases and J 1 base, leaving 23 bases between the germline ends. The gene calls are TRBV18 and TRBJ2-2, with a possible D match to TRBD1 (5 bases). Input material: peripheral blood. This TCR derives from a man between 60 and 70 years old with active or convalescent COVID-19. CDR3: CASSSATAPGLGNTGELFF. Written as DNA, the CDR3 is TGTGCCAGCTCATCTGCGACAGCCCCTGGCTTAGGGAACACCGGGGAGCTGTTTTTT.